This TCR beta chain was recorded in a study of blood T cells in healthy people across ages. Points from the study as a whole: It was the long-lived donors that had more naive CD4+ cells and higher diversity than aged donors. A roughly linear fall in TCR beta diversity per million T cells was seen with increasing age.

This clonotype was observed a few times. The antigen is not known. The authors ran a second PCR of about 7 to 11 cycles using a sample-barcoded 5' primer and a J-beta primer mix. TCRdb re-called the 5' RACE reads through MiXCR, storing one row per CDR3 protein. The repertoire holds over 1.5 million distinct CDR3 sequences, with 40% to 55% as singletons. Trimming shortened V by 2 bases and J by 6 bases, and 12 bases separated the two germline ends. CDR3 length: 14 amino acids. Germline V gene sequence: CDR1 SGHRS, CDR2 YFSETQ. Extractions gave at least 5 micrograms of total RNA per sample. The gene calls are TRBV5-1 and TRBJ2-1; D gene ambiguous. The sequencing sample was made of blood. The receptor was derived from a woman aged 40 to 49 in good health. CDR3 loop: CASSFSLPINEQFF. The CDR3 nucleotides are TGCGCCAGCAGCTTCAGCCTCCCCATCAATGAGCAGTTCTTC.